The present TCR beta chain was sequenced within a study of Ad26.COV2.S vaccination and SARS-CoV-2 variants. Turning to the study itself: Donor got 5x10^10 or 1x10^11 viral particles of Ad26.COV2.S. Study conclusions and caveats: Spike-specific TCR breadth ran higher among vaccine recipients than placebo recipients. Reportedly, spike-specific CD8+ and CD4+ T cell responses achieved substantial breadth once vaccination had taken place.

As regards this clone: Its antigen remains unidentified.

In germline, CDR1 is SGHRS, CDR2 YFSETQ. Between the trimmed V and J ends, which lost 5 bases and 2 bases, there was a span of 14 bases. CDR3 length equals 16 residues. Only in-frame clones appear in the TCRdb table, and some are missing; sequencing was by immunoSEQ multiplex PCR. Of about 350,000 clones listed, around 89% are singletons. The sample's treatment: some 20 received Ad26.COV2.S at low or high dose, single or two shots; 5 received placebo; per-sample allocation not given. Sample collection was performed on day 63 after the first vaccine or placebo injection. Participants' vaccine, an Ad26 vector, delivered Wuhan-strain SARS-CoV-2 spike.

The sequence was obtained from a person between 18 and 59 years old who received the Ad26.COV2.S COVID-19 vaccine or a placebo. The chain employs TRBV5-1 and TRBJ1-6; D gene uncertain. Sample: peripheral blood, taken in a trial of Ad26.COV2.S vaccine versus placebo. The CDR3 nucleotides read TGCGCCAGCAGAGTCGGGGATGGCGCCTATAATTCACCCCTCCACTTT. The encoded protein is CASRVGDGAYNSPLHF.